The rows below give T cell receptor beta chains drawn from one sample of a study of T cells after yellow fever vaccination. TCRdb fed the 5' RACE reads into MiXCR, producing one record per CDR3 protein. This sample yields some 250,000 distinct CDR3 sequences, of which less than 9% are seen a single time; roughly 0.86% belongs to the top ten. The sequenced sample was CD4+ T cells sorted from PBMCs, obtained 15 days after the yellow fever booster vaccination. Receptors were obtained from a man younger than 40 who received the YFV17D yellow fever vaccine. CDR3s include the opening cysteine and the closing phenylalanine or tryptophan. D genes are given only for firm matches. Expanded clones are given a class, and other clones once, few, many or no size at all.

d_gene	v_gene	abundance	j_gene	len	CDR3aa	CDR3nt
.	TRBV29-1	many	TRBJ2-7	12	CSVEGGEYEQYF	TGCAGCGTTGAAGGCGGGGAGTACGAGCAGTACTTC
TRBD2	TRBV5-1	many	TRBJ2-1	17	CASSSTLAEYSYNEQFF	TGCGCCAGCAGCTCCACCCTAGCGGAATACTCCTACAATGAGCAGTTCTTC
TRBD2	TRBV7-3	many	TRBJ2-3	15	CASSLFAGGGDTQYF	TGTGCCAGCAGCTTATTCGCGGGAGGAGGAGATACGCAGTATTTT
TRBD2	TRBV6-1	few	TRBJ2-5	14	CASNPSLAEETQYF	TGTGCCAGCAATCCTAGTCTAGCGGAAGAGACCCAGTACTTC
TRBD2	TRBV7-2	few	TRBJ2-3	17	CASSTIQGTSGTDTQYF	TGTGCCAGCAGCACCATCCAAGGGACTAGCGGAACAGATACGCAGTATTTT
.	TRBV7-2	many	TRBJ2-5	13	CASSLGGLETQYF	TGTGCCAGCAGCTTAGGGGGGTTGGAGACCCAGTACTTC
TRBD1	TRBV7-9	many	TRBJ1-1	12	CASSPGTGEAFF	TGTGCCAGCAGCCCCGGGACAGGTGAAGCTTTCTTT
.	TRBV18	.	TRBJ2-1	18	CASSPGEAVTSSYNEQFF	TGTGCCAGCTCACCAGGAGAGGCAGTTACTAGCTCCTACAATGAGCAGTTCTTC
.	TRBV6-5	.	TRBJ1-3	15	CASSYQADSGNTIYF	TGTGCCAGCAGTTACCAGGCCGACTCTGGAAACACCATATATTTT
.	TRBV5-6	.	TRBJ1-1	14	CASITGAFDTEAFF	TGTGCCAGTATTACGGGGGCTTTCGACACTGAAGCTTTCTTT
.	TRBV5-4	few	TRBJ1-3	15	CASSSQGRLGNTIYF	TGTGCCAGCAGCTCCCAGGGGAGACTTGGAAACACCATATATTTT
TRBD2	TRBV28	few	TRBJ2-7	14	CASSPGLVPYEQYF	TGTGCCAGCAGTCCCGGACTAGTGCCCTACGAGCAGTACTTC
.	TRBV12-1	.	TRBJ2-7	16	CAGPGGCLNRDYEQYF	TGTGCCGGCCCCGGGGGGTGTCTGAACCGCGACTACGAGCAGTACTTC
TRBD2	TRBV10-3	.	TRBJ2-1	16	CAISGTSGITANEQFF	TGTGCCATCAGTGGGACTAGCGGGATTACTGCCAATGAGCAGTTCTTC
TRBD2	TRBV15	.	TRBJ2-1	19	CATSRLPTSQAGVRNEQFF	TGTGCCACCAGCAGATTACCCACATCCCAAGCGGGAGTCCGTAATGAGCAGTTCTTC
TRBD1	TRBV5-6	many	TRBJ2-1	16	CASSSLGQGAYNEQFF	TGTGCCAGCAGCTCCTTAGGACAGGGGGCCTACAATGAGCAGTTCTTC
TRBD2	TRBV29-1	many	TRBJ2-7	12	CSVTSGSYEQYF	TGCAGCGTCACTAGCGGGAGCTACGAGCAGTACTTC
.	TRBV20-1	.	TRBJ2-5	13	CSARVGTGETQYF	TGCAGTGCTAGAGTTGGGACTGGCGAGACCCAGTACTTC
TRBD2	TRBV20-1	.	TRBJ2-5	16	CSAREGLAGLNETQYF	TGCAGTGCTAGAGAGGGTCTAGCGGGCCTCAATGAGACCCAGTACTTC
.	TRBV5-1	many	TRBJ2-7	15	CASSLDSIRSYEQYF	TGCGCCAGCAGTTTGGATTCCATTCGCTCCTACGAGCAGTACTTC
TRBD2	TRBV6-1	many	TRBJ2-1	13	CASSGTSRGGQFF	TGTGCCAGCAGCGGGACTAGCCGGGGGGGGCAGTTCTTC
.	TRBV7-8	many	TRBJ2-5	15	CASSLARPSQETQYF	TGTGCCAGCAGCTTAGCGCGTCCTAGCCAAGAGACCCAGTACTTC
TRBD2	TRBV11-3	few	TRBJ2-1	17	CASSQGTSGRGYNEQFF	TGTGCCAGCAGCCAGGGGACTAGCGGGAGGGGTTACAATGAGCAGTTCTTC
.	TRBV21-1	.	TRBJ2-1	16	CASSTRGGASYNEQFF	TGTGCCAGCAGCACTCGGGGCGGGGCCTCCTACAATGAGCAGTTCTTC
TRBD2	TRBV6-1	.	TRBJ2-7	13	CASRNGGGNEQYF	TGTGCCAGCAGGAATGGGGGAGGGAACGAGCAGTACTTC
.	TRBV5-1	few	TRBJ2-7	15	CASSPGASEAYEQYF	TGCGCCAGCAGCCCAGGGGCTAGCGAGGCCTACGAGCAGTACTTC
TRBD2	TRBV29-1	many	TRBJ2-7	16	CSVVGTSGRSSYEQYF	TGCAGCGTCGTTGGGACTAGCGGGAGAAGCTCCTACGAGCAGTACTTC
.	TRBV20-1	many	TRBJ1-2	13	CSATSQGHYGYTF	TGCAGTGCTACCTCACAGGGTCACTATGGCTACACCTTC
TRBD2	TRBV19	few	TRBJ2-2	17	CASSIGRASGNTGELFF	TGTGCCAGTAGTATTGGGCGGGCTAGCGGGAACACCGGGGAGCTGTTTTTT
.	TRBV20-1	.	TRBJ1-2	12	CSASRQAAGYTF	TGCAGTGCTAGCAGGCAGGCTGCGGGCTACACCTTC
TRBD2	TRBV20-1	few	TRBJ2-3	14	CSARSGRGADTQYF	TGCAGTGCTAGGAGCGGGAGGGGGGCGGATACGCAGTATTTT
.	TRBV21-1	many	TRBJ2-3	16	CASSNYARPSTDTQYF	TGTGCCAGCAGCAATTACGCGAGACCAAGCACAGATACGCAGTATTTT
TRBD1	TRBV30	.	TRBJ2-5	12	CAYHRGPGTQYF	TGTGCCTACCACAGGGGTCCGGGGACCCAGTACTTC
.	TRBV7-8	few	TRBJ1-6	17	CASSLALRGGRNSPLHF	TGTGCCAGCAGCTTAGCGTTGCGTGGGGGGCGTAATTCACCCCTCCACTTT
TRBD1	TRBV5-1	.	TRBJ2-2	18	CASSSRPRQGRRDGELFF	TGCGCCAGCAGCTCCCGCCCCCGACAGGGGCGCCGGGACGGGGAGCTGTTTTTT
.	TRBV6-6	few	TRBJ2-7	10	CASADYEQYF	TGTGCCAGCGCAGACTACGAGCAGTACTTC
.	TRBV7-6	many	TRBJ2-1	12	CASSPLGPEQFF	TGTGCCAGCAGCCCACTCGGACCTGAGCAGTTCTTC
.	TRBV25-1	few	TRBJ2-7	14	CASSVGGTYYEQYF	TGTGCCAGCAGTGTCGGCGGGACTTACTACGAGCAGTACTTC
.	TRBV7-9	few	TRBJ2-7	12	CASSPYLAEQYF	TGTGCCAGCAGCCCCTACTTGGCCGAGCAGTACTTC
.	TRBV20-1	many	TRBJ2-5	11	CSARDIWTQYF	TGCAGTGCTAGAGACATCTGGACCCAGTACTTC
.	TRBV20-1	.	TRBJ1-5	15	CSARDLAGRGQPQHF	TGCAGTGCTAGAGATTTGGCAGGGCGCGGTCAGCCCCAGCATTTT
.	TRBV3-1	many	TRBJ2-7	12	CASSQDRGEQYF	TGTGCCAGCAGCCAAGATCGGGGCGAGCAGTACTTC
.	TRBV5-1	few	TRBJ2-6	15	CASSLILPGANVLTF	TGCGCCAGCAGCTTGATCCTTCCTGGGGCCAACGTCCTGACTTTC
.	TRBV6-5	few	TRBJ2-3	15	CASSYPPGTADTQYF	TGTGCCAGCAGTTACCCTCCGGGGACGGCAGATACGCAGTATTTT
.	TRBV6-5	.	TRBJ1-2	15	CASSYRTATLYGYTF	TGTGCCAGCAGTTACCGGACAGCCACACTCTATGGCTACACCTTC
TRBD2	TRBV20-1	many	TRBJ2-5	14	CSASSPEGLATQYF	TGCAGTGCTAGTTCCCCGGAAGGACTAGCGACCCAGTACTTC
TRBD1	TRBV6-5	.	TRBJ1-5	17	CASSYPTGQRNNQPQHF	TGTGCCAGCAGTTACCCGACGGGACAGCGTAACAATCAGCCCCAGCATTTT
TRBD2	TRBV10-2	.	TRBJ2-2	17	CASSDLAGGPGTGELFF	TGCGCCAGCAGTGACTTAGCGGGAGGGCCAGGCACCGGGGAGCTGTTTTTT
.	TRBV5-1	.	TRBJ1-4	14	CASSYGQRNEKLFF	TGCGCCAGCAGCTACGGACAGAGGAATGAAAAACTGTTTTTT
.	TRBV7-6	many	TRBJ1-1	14	CASSQARGSGEAFF	TGTGCCAGCAGCCAAGCCAGGGGAAGTGGTGAAGCTTTCTTT
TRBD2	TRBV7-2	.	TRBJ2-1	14	CASSLTSAYNEQFF	TGTGCCAGCAGCTTAACTAGCGCTTACAATGAGCAGTTCTTC